A single sample is the source of the 2 T cell receptor beta chains below, sequenced in a study of T cell responses to AZD1222 COVID-19 vaccine. The repertoire was sequenced with immunoSEQ multiplex PCR; TCRdb's copy has only in-frame clones and lacks some. This repertoire shows about 100,000 clones, roughly nine tenths found once; its top ten account for 3.5% to 4.5%. The material sequenced was peripheral blood, taken on day 0 of AZD1222 vaccination. These receptors were collected from an adult in good health.

As for this clone: This specimen includes other DNA sequences encoding the same CDR3. This chain links TRBV7-9 with TRBJ1-1; D gene ambiguous. This CDR3 contains 12 residues. The ends were cut back, 5 bases at V and 1 base at J, with 5 bases in the middle. The germline CDR1 and CDR2 sequences are SEHNR and FQNEAQ (reference sequence). DNA for the CDR3: TGTGCCAGCAGCCACAGGAACACTGAAGCTTTCTTT. This gives the protein CASSHRNTEAFF.

The J gene is TRBJ2-5, the V gene TRBV3-1 (or the pseudogene TRBV3-2); D is tentatively TRBD1 or TRBD2 (5 bases each). Looked up from germline, CDR1 is LGHDT and CDR2 is YNNKEL (reference sequence). This CDR3 comprises 14 residues. Trimming removed 3 bases from V and 4 bases from J, with 12 bases in between. CDR3 protein: CASSQGTRGETQYF. As DNA, the CDR3 is TGTGCCAGCAGCCAGGGTACTAGGGGAGAGACCCAGTACTTC.